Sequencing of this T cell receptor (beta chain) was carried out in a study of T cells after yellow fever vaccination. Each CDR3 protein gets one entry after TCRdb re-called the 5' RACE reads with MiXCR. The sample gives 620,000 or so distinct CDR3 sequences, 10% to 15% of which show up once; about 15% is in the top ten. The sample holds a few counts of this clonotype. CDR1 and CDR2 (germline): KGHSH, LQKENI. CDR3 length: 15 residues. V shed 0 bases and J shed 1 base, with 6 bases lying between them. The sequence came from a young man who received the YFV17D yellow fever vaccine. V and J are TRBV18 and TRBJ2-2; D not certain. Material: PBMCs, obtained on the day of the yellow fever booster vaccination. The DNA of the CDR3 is TGTGCCAGCTCACCACCGTCGGTGAACACCGGGGAGCTGTTTTTT. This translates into CASSPPSVNTGELFF.